Listed below are T cell receptor beta chains from one sample, sequenced in a study of cytomegalovirus exposure and HLA in healthy donors. Assay used: immunoSEQ multiplex PCR; TCRdb lists only in-frame clones, some missing. The sample holds 55,000 to 75,000 clones. The sample comprised PBMCs. The receptors derive from a male donor in good health and CMV-seronegative. Each CDR3 is given with its conserved first and last residue. The D gene is left open where the match is weak. Clone size is given for some rows only: seen once, a few or many times, or a class if the clone is expanded.

NA TRBD1 TRBJ1-6 TRBV5-1 CASSLGTGTGGNSPLHF TGCGCCAGCAGCTTGGGGACCGGGACAGGGGGTAATTCACCCCTCCACTTT
NA TRBD1 TRBJ2-5 TRBV11-2 CASSPGDSGETQYF TGTGCCAGCAGCCCCGGGGACAGCGGTGAGACCCAGTACTTC
NA TRBD1 TRBJ1-2 TRBV6-1 CASKGQGATGYTF TGTGCCAGCAAGGGACAGGGGGCGACTGGCTACACCTTC
NA NA TRBJ2-7 TRBV28 CASSLIVSGNYEQYF TGTGCCAGCAGTTTAATCGTTTCGGGGAATTACGAGCAGTACTTC
NA TRBD1 TRBJ1-6 TRBV4-3 CASSQDWDSYNSPLHF TGCGCCAGCAGCCAAGATTGGGACAGCTATAATTCACCCCTCCACTTT
NA TRBD2 TRBJ2-5 TRBV11-2 CASSRTSGAQETQYF TGTGCCAGCAGCAGGACTAGCGGGGCTCAAGAGACCCAGTACTTC
NA TRBD2 TRBJ2-7 TRBV19 CARAGEAYEQYF TGTGCCAGAGCGGGAGAGGCCTACGAGCAGTACTTC
NA NA TRBJ2-4 TRBV4-1 CASSQDYRGTGPSYKNIQYF TGCGCCAGCAGCCAAGATTATAGGGGAACAGGTCCTTCGTACAAAAACATTCAGTACTTC
NA NA TRBJ2-7 TRBV4-1 CASSQQGYEQYF TGCGCCAGCAGCCAACAGGGCTACGAGCAGTACTTC
NA TRBD1 TRBJ1-4 TRBV5-1 CASSRTGEGEKLFF TGCGCCAGCAGCCGCACAGGGGAAGGTGAAAAACTGTTTTTT
NA NA TRBJ1-1 TRBV20-1 CSAPQNTEAFF TGCAGTGCCCCCCAGAACACTGAAGCTTTCTTT
NA NA TRBJ2-3 TRBV7-3 CASSSDPAAATDTQYF TGTGCCAGCAGCTCCGACCCAGCGGCGGCCACAGATACGCAGTATTTT
NA NA TRBJ1-2 TRBV4-2 CASSQDLEAQFYGYTF TGTGCCAGCAGCCAAGATCTCGAGGCGCAGTTTTATGGCTACACCTTC
NA TRBD1 TRBJ2-5 TRBV2 CASSDGRGLETQYF TGTGCCAGCAGTGATGGCAGGGGGCTAGAGACCCAGTACTTC
NA NA TRBJ2-7 TRBV7-2 CASSQAGGALYEQYF TGTGCCAGCAGTCAAGCTGGCGGAGCTCTCTACGAGCAGTACTTC
NA NA TRBJ2-7 TRBV19 CASSMGQSPSYEQYF TGTGCCAGTAGTATGGGGCAGTCCCCCTCCTACGAGCAGTACTTC
NA NA TRBJ2-3 TRBV30 CAWSRRGRGTDTQYF TGTGCCTGGAGTCGGAGGGGAAGGGGCACAGATACGCAGTATTTT
NA TRBD2 TRBJ2-7 TRBV29-1 CSAAFTSDEQYF TGCAGCGCTGCGTTCACTAGCGACGAGCAGTACTTC
NA NA TRBJ1-6 TRBV6-1 CASSFDGTALPLHF TGTGCCAGCAGTTTCGACGGTACAGCTCTACCCCTCCACTTT
NA NA TRBJ2-5 TRBV5-5 CASSLSLNTGEQYF TGTGCCAGCAGCTTGTCCCTAAATACGGGGGAGCAGTACTTC
NA NA TRBJ1-5 TRBV28 CASRPGGDQHQHF TGTGCCAGCAGGCCCGGGGGGGACCAGCACCAGCATTTT
NA NA TRBJ1-1 TRBV2 CASNRGLNTEAFF TGTGCCAGCAATCGGGGTTTGAACACTGAAGCTTTCTTT
NA NA TRBJ2-1 TRBV5-1 CASSEGAARSYNEQFF TGCGCCAGCAGCGAAGGAGCGGCGAGGTCCTACAATGAGCAGTTCTTC
NA NA TRBJ2-7 TRBV11-2 CASSLEAVSYEQYF TGTGCCAGCAGCTTAGAGGCAGTGTCCTACGAGCAGTACTTC
NA NA TRBJ1-6 TRBV28 CASSKQGFRNSPLHF TGTGCCAGCAGTAAACAGGGATTCCGGAATTCACCCCTCCACTTT
NA NA TRBJ2-5 TRBV18 CASSPKGLPEETQYF TGTGCCAGCTCACCAAAGGGACTCCCAGAGGAGACCCAGTACTTC
NA NA TRBJ2-2 TRBV7-3 CASSASPDSGGELFF TGTGCCAGCAGCGCTTCACCCGACTCGGGAGGGGAGCTGTTTTTT
NA NA TRBJ2-2 TRBV7-2 CASSFWVGRGPGELFF TGTGCCAGCAGCTTTTGGGTCGGAAGAGGGCCCGGGGAGCTGTTTTTT
NA TRBD1 TRBJ2-5 TRBV5-8 CASSLAGTGRETQYF TGTGCCAGCAGCTTGGCCGGGACAGGGAGGGAGACCCAGTACTTC
NA TRBD2 TRBJ2-7 TRBV19 CASSPGTSGIYEQYF TGTGCCAGTAGTCCCGGGACTAGCGGGATTTACGAGCAGTACTTC
NA NA TRBJ1-1 TRBV30 CAWSRTVGTFF TGTGCCTGGAGCCGGACAGTCGGGACTTTCTTT
NA NA TRBJ1-2 TRBV7-9 CASSLTEVYGYTF TGTGCCAGCAGCTTAACAGAAGTCTATGGCTACACCTTC
NA TRBD1 TRBJ2-7 TRBV27 CASSPGQAYEQYF TGTGCCAGCAGTCCCGGACAGGCGTACGAGCAGTACTTC
NA NA TRBJ1-5 TRBV6-1 CASSEVGGSNQPQHF TGTGCCAGCAGTGAGGTGGGAGGTAGCAATCAGCCCCAGCATTTT
NA TRBD1 TRBJ2-1 TRBV5-3 CARSLVGQGFF TGTGCCAGAAGCTTAGTGGGACAGGGGTTCTTC
NA TRBD1 TRBJ2-7 TRBV18 CASSPGQGSNEQYF TGTGCCAGCTCACCGGGACAGGGGAGCAACGAGCAGTACTTC
NA TRBD1 TRBJ1-6 TRBV10-3 CAISGQGAGTPLHF TGTGCCATCAGCGGACAGGGGGCAGGGACACCCCTCCACTTT
NA TRBD2 TRBJ2-7 TRBV5-1 CASSFSGGAYEQYF TGCGCCAGCAGTTTTAGCGGGGGGGCCTACGAGCAGTACTTC
NA NA TRBJ2-7 TRBV14 CASSQESLYEQYF TGTGCCAGCAGCCAAGAGTCATTGTACGAGCAGTACTTC
NA NA TRBJ2-3 TRBV25-1 CASSRTGRDGTQYF TGTGCCAGCTCCCGGACAGGGAGGGATGGCACGCAGTATTTT
NA TRBD1 TRBJ2-1 TRBV27 CASSLSSGTAYNEQFF TGTGCCAGCAGTTTATCCTCCGGGACAGCCTACAATGAGCAGTTCTTC
NA NA TRBJ2-5 TRBV4-2 CASSQDPETQYF TGTGCCAGCAGCCAAGATCCGGAGACCCAGTACTTC
NA TRBD1 TRBJ1-2 TRBV4-1 CASSPSGQFDGYTF TGCGCCAGCAGCCCCTCGGGACAGTTTGATGGCTACACCTTC
NA TRBD2 TRBJ2-1 TRBV5-1 CASSPWGTSGSFDNEQFF TGCGCCAGCAGCCCCTGGGGGACTAGCGGGAGCTTCGACAATGAGCAGTTCTTC
medium-sized TRBD2 TRBJ2-5 TRBV5-1 CASSLVGSGRRGETQYF TGCGCCAGCAGCTTGGTAGGTAGCGGGAGAAGAGGAGAGACCCAGTACTTC